What follows are 19 T cell receptor beta chains derived from one specimen sequenced in a study of shared clonotypes between healthy human individuals. Clones were read by immunoSEQ multiplex PCR, and TCRdb kept only the in-frame ones, dropping some. The table records 1.5 million to 2.5 million clones, over 85% of them present only once. Terminally differentiated effector memory CD45RA+ cells were left out of the naive CD8 fraction, which was CD45RO-negative and positively selected for CCR7. Sequencing input: naive CD8+ T cells sorted from blood. These TCRs come from a man aged 18 to 30 in good health.

This clone showed up just a few times. Here the CDR3 reads CASSQERLGRGNEQFF. The CDR3 region has the DNA TGCGCCAGCAGCCAAGAACGACTAGGGCGGGGCAATGAGCAGTTCTTC. The rearrangement links TRBV4-3 to TRBJ2-1; perhaps TRBD2 as D (6 bases). Per the germline V gene, CDR1 is LGHNA and CDR2 is YSLEER. Trimming shortened V by 0 bases and J by 6 bases, and 15 bases separated the two germline ends. The CDR3 spans 16 residues.

The chain carries TRBV4-3 and TRBJ2-7; D is possibly TRBD1 or TRBD2 (6 bases each). The CDR3 totals 15 residues. The V gene's germline CDR1 is LGHNA and CDR2 YSLEER. V was trimmed by 0 bases and J by 4 bases, leaving 13 bases between them. For the CDR3, the DNA is TGCGCCAGCAGCCAAGATAGTGGGGGGCGGTACGAGCAGTACTTC. Amino acid sequence: CASSQDSGGRYEQYF.

About this clone itself: At the DNA level, this CDR3 is encoded by other sequences in the same sample as well. The rearrangement links TRBV10-3 to TRBJ1-5; D not resolved. The CDR3 consists of 14 residues. Germline assignment: CDR1 ENHRY and CDR2 SYGVKD. V was pared by 2 bases and J by 0 bases, with 5 bases between. Here the CDR3 DNA reads TGTGCCATCAGTGAGCTGGGTAGCAATCAGCCCCAGCATTTT. Its translation is CAISELGSNQPQHF.

This chain links TRBV27 with TRBJ1-2; 7 positions match TRBD1. The ends lost 4 bases at V and 8 bases at J; junction bases unmatched: 10. Germline-derived CDR1 and CDR2 are MNHEY and SMNVEV (reference sequence). The CDR3 is 14 amino acids. The CDR3 region has the DNA TGTGCCAGCAGTTCGAGAGACAGGGATAGCGGCTACACCTTC. It translates to CASSSRDRDSGYTF.

The chain recombines TRBV13 with TRBJ2-7; 12 positions match TRBD2. Germline V gene sequence: CDR1 PRHDT, CDR2 FYEKMQ (reference sequence). V lost 5 bases, J lost 3 bases, and 8 bases stayed unmatched. This CDR3 is 16 amino acids long. CDR3 region: CASSLRTSGIYYEQYF. The CDR3 nucleotides are TGTGCCAGCAGCCTTCGGACTAGCGGGATATACTACGAGCAGTACTTC.

The rearrangement links TRBV19 to TRBJ2-5, with D possibly being TRBD1 or TRBD2 (5 bases each). The V end was cut by 4 bases, the J end by 5 bases, with 17 bases between. The length of the CDR3 is 15 residues. In germline, CDR1 is LNHDA, CDR2 SQIVND (reference sequence). CDR3 coding DNA: TGTGCCAGTAGTACCTCTTCCGGGACGGGTGAGACCCAGTACTTC. Its translation is CASSTSSGTGETQYF.

The chain carries TRBV6-6 and TRBJ1-4; D remains unclear. Germline V gene sequence: CDR1 MNHNY, CDR2 SVGAGI (reference sequence). The ends were cut back, 0 bases at V and 5 bases at J, with 7 bases in the middle. The CDR3 sequence is 14 residues long. CDR3 amino acids: CASSYSAVNEKLFF. CDR3 DNA sequence: TGTGCCAGCAGTTACTCAGCAGTCAATGAAAAACTGTTTTTT.

V usage is TRBV6-6 and J usage is TRBJ2-7; D is ambiguous. The ends were cut back, 3 bases at V and 7 bases at J, with 7 bases in the middle. Germline V lookup: CDR1 MNHNY, CDR2 SVGAGI (reference sequence). The CDR3 runs to 11 residues. The CDR3 loop reads CASSYSEEQYF. The CDR3 DNA reads as TGTGCCAGCAGTTATTCCGAGGAGCAGTACTTC.

The CDR3 bases are TGCGCCAGCAGCCCGAGACTAGCGGGAGGGGAACCCTACGAGCAGTACTTC. The encoded protein is CASSPRLAGGEPYEQYF. The V call is TRBV5-1, the J call TRBJ2-7, with 14 bases that match TRBD2. With V trimmed by 4 bases and J by 2 bases, 8 bases remained unmatched. CDR1 is SGHRS and CDR2 is YFSETQ in the germline V gene. The CDR3 extends over 17 amino acids.

V usage is TRBV28 and J usage is TRBJ2-7; 9 positions agree with TRBD2. CDR1 and CDR2 (germline): MDHEN, SYDVKM. With V trimmed by 4 bases and J by 0 bases, 16 bases remained unmatched. The CDR3 covers 19 residues. The chain's CDR3 is CASSSIVQRGASSSYEQYF. The CDR3, as DNA: TGTGCCAGCAGTTCTATAGTTCAGCGGGGGGCTTCGAGCTCCTACGAGCAGTACTTC.

The rearrangement joins TRBV25-1 to TRBJ2-7; tentative D call: TRBD2 (6 bases). The CDR3 extends over 14 amino acids. V was shortened by 2 bases and J by 2 bases, with 10 bases between the two germline ends. Germline V lookup: CDR1 MGHDK, CDR2 SYGVNS. The DNA for the CDR3 is TGTGCCAGCAGTGAAACCGGCGGGACCTACGAGCAGTACTTC. Its translation is CASSETGGTYEQYF.

This chain joins TRBV6-5 and TRBJ2-1, with no clear D. V was trimmed by 9 bases and J by 12 bases, leaving 24 bases between them. CDR3 length: 14 residues. Germline V gene data show CDR1 as MNHEY and CDR2 as SVGAGI. The CDR3 coding sequence is TGTGCCAGGAATAGACGGACGCCGTACTGTCGGCAGTTCTTC. This encodes CARNRRTPYCRQFF.

To note about this clone: Just one base apart from a much larger clone, this may be a read error. Distinct nucleotide sequences in the sample also encode this CDR3. Here the CDR3 reads CASSPSYEQYF. Here the CDR3 DNA reads TGTGCCAGCAGCCCCTCCTACGAGCAGTACTTC. The rearrangement uses TRBV6-1 and TRBJ2-7; D is uncertain. Germline-derived CDR1 and CDR2 are MNHNS and SASEGT. The CDR3 contains 11 residues. V lost 6 bases, J lost 0 bases, and 3 bases lay in between.

J is TRBJ2-1 and V is TRBV28, with 13 nucleotides matching TRBD2. Losses at the gene ends were 3 bases for V and 7 bases for J; bases not matched to a gene: 6. Germline V gene lookup returns CDR1 MDHEN and CDR2 SYDVKM. The CDR3 contains 16 residues. CDR3 DNA: TGTGCCAGCAGTTTCCCACTAGCGGGGGGGCAGAATGAGCAGTTCTTC. This encodes CASSFPLAGGQNEQFF.

V is TRBV6-5 and J is TRBJ1-1; no firm D call. The CDR3 contains 14 residues. Trimming pared 7 bases from V and 4 bases from J, leaving 16 bases between. Germline-derived CDR1 and CDR2 are MNHEY and SVGAGI. The CDR3 loop reads CASNYEPGGTEAFF. In DNA form, the CDR3 reads TGTGCCAGCAACTACGAGCCCGGCGGCACTGAAGCTTTCTTT.

In nucleotides, the CDR3 is TGTGCCAGTAGTCGGCGGGGAGAAAGCAATCAGCCCCAGCATTTT. Translation: CASSRRGESNQPQHF. This chain joins TRBV19 and TRBJ1-5; D gene ambiguous. This CDR3 spans 15 amino acids. Germline V gives CDR1 LNHDA, CDR2 SQIVND (reference sequence). The V end lost 5 bases, the J end lost 1 base, and 12 bases lay between the germline ends.

The chain employs TRBV7-8 and TRBJ1-2; tentatively, D is TRBD1 (5 bases). This CDR3 is built from 13 residues. From germline, CDR1 is SGHVS and CDR2 FQNEAQ. The V end was cut by 0 bases, the J end by 8 bases, with 10 bases between. Written as DNA, the CDR3 is TGTGCCAGCAGCTTAGCGTCCCGGGACGGCTACACCTTC. It specifies CASSLASRDGYTF.

V usage is TRBV30 and J usage is TRBJ2-1; D is possibly TRBD2 (5 bases). Trimming cost V 3 bases and J 9 bases, with 9 bases left between them. CDR1 is GTSNPN and CDR2 is SVGIG in the germline V gene (reference sequence). The CDR3 totals 11 residues. The CDR3 reads CAWSLASEQFF. The CDR3 DNA sequence: TGTGCCTGGAGCCTAGCATCTGAGCAGTTCTTC.

The chain uses TRBV4-1 and TRBJ2-7, with D possibly TRBD2 on 6 matching bases. The germline V gene encodes CDR1 MGHRA and CDR2 YSYEKL. This CDR3 region has 14 residues. Trimming took 5 bases from V and 4 from J, leaving 15 bases between them. The DNA for the CDR3 is TGCGCCAGCAGCTTAGGGAACGGAGGGTACGAGCAGTACTTC. Its protein product is CASSLGNGGYEQYF.